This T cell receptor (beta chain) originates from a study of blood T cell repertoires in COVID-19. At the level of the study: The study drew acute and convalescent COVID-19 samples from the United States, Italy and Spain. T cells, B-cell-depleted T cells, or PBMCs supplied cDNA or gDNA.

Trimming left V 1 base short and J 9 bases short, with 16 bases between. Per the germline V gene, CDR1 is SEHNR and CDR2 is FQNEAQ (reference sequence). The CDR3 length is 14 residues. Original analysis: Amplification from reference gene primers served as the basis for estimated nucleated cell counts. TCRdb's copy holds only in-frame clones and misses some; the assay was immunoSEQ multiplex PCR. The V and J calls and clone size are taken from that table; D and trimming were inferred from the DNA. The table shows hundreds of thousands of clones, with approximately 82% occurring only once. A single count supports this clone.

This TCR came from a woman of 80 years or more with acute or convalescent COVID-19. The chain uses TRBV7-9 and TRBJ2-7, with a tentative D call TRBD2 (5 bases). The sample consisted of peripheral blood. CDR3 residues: CASSLVAGHRGQYF. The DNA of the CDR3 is TGTGCCAGCAGCTTAGTTGCCGGCCACCGGGGGCAGTACTTC.